This is a list of T cell receptor beta chains from one sample in a study of blood T cell repertoires in COVID-19. Sequencing was performed with immunoSEQ multiplex PCR; in TCRdb, only in-frame clones are kept and a portion is missing. The table lists about 120,000 clones, around 87% of them singletons. Sequencing input: peripheral blood. Receptor source: an older woman with COVID-19, enrolled during active disease. The CDR3 runs from the conserved cysteine through the conserved F or W. Fields, in order: J gene, V gene, CDR3 protein.

j_gene: TRBJ1-5; v_gene: TRBV11-2; CDR3aa: CASSLGRFNQPQHF
j_gene: TRBJ2-7; v_gene: TRBV5-1; CDR3aa: CASSLTTGTLRKDEQYF
j_gene: TRBJ2-5; v_gene: TRBV10-3; CDR3aa: CAISESRTGAWKTQYF
j_gene: TRBJ1-1; v_gene: TRBV5-6; CDR3aa: CASSPRLQGKAFF
j_gene: TRBJ1-6; v_gene: TRBV4-1; CDR3aa: CASSQGVGDNSPLHF
j_gene: TRBJ1-2; v_gene: TRBV7-3; CDR3aa: CASSPGTASFNYGYTF
j_gene: TRBJ2-7; v_gene: TRBV6-5; CDR3aa: CASTPGGVSSYEQYF
j_gene: TRBJ2-7; v_gene: TRBV19; CDR3aa: CASSITGSYEQYF
j_gene: TRBJ2-1; v_gene: TRBV7-2; CDR3aa: CASSLSGGYYNEQFF
j_gene: TRBJ1-1; v_gene: TRBV11-2; CDR3aa: CASSLGGQGDRNTEAFF
j_gene: TRBJ1-3; v_gene: TRBV7-6; CDR3aa: CASSAAGLTPGNTIYF
j_gene: TRBJ2-4; v_gene: TRBV18; CDR3aa: CASSLAGQGKNIQYF
j_gene: TRBJ2-1; v_gene: TRBV19; CDR3aa: CASRYVDRGNNEQFF
j_gene: TRBJ1-1; v_gene: TRBV18; CDR3aa: CASSPFDSEAFF
j_gene: TRBJ1-1; v_gene: TRBV5-4; CDR3aa: CASSLSQGAHVEAFF
j_gene: TRBJ1-5; v_gene: TRBV3-1/TRBV3-2; CDR3aa: CASSHSGGNQPQHF
j_gene: TRBJ1-5; v_gene: TRBV2; CDR3aa: CASRRIQGDNQPQHF
j_gene: TRBJ2-6; v_gene: TRBV2; CDR3aa: CASRRTVLSGANVLTF
j_gene: TRBJ1-5; v_gene: TRBV6-6; CDR3aa: CASIATGGSNQPQHF
j_gene: TRBJ2-7; v_gene: TRBV7-9; CDR3aa: CASSPLYRAPFSYEQYF